This T cell receptor (beta chain) was identified in a study of OX40 agonist ivuxolimab in advanced cancers. TCRdb keeps only in-frame clones here, not all; method: immunoSEQ multiplex PCR. The sample contains 70,000 to 80,000 clones, around nine tenths of which appear only once. Trimming took 2 bases from V and 3 from J, leaving 14 bases between them. The V gene's germline CDR1 is KGHSH and CDR2 LQKENI. This CDR3 has 15 residues. This receptor was identified in an adult with an advanced solid tumor such as melanoma, head and neck, liver or kidney cancer. The starting material was CD4+ or CD8+ T cells sorted from blood, obtained in a trial of the OX40 agonist ivuxolimab. The V call is TRBV18, the J call TRBJ2-7, with D perhaps matching TRBD1 (5 bases). The CDR3 nucleotides are TGTGCCAGCTCACCATCCCTGGACATAAGCTACGAGCAGTACTTC. This gives the protein CASSPSLDISYEQYF.